A selection of T cell receptor beta chains follows, all from one sample in a study of control samples from healthy donors and cancer patients. The protocol was immunoSEQ multiplex PCR, while the TCRdb copy is restricted to in-frame clones and leaves out a portion. The sample includes 120,000 or so clones, 80% to 90% seen only once; the top ten take 2.9%. Sequencing used blood. The receptors shown here come from a man in his fifties or sixties in good health. CDR3s include the opening cysteine and the closing phenylalanine or tryptophan. D genes are given only for firm matches. Clone size is not always given. Where it is, it says once, few, many or a class for expanded clones.

J gene: TRBJ2-7
clone size: .
D gene: .
V gene: TRBV9
CDR3 protein: CASSGGEAYEQYF
CDR3 DNA: TGTGCCAGCAGCGGGGGGGAAGCCTACGAGCAGTACTTC

J gene: TRBJ1-5
clone size: .
D gene: .
V gene: TRBV3-1/TRBV3-2
CDR3 protein: CASSHGSQPQHF
CDR3 DNA: TGTGCCAGCAGCCATGGTTCTCAGCCCCAGCATTTT

J gene: TRBJ2-7
clone size: .
D gene: TRBD2
V gene: TRBV5-6
CDR3 protein: CASRIRLAGSYEQYF
CDR3 DNA: TGTGCCAGCAGAATTAGACTAGCGGGGTCCTACGAGCAGTACTTC

J gene: TRBJ2-2
clone size: .
D gene: TRBD1
V gene: TRBV19
CDR3 protein: CATMGGVTGGYTGELFF
CDR3 DNA: TGTGCCACCATGGGGGGTGTGACAGGGGGCTACACCGGGGAGCTGTTTTTT

J gene: TRBJ1-3
clone size: .
D gene: .
V gene: TRBV7-2
CDR3 protein: CASSLDPPDSRNTIYF
CDR3 DNA: TGTGCCAGCAGCTTAGACCCCCCCGACAGTAGAAACACCATATATTTT

J gene: TRBJ2-7
clone size: .
D gene: TRBD1
V gene: TRBV28
CDR3 protein: CASSSGQGEQYF
CDR3 DNA: TGTGCCAGCAGTTCGGGACAGGGCGAGCAGTACTTC

J gene: TRBJ2-1
clone size: .
D gene: .
V gene: TRBV24-1
CDR3 protein: CATSESHVFEQFF
CDR3 DNA: TGTGCCACCAGTGAATCTCACGTGTTTGAGCAGTTCTTC

J gene: TRBJ2-1
clone size: .
D gene: TRBD2
V gene: TRBV6-1
CDR3 protein: CASSEALHPSGGAQNEQFF
CDR3 DNA: TGTGCCAGCAGTGAAGCGCTTCACCCTAGCGGGGGGGCCCAAAATGAGCAGTTCTTC

J gene: TRBJ1-2
clone size: .
D gene: .
V gene: TRBV18
CDR3 protein: CASSGGDYGYTF
CDR3 DNA: TGTGCCAGCTCAGGGGGCGACTATGGCTACACCTTC

J gene: TRBJ2-7
clone size: .
D gene: .
V gene: TRBV28
CDR3 protein: CASSSSFHEQYF
CDR3 DNA: TGTGCCAGCAGTTCCAGCTTCCACGAGCAGTACTTC

J gene: TRBJ1-3
clone size: .
D gene: TRBD1
V gene: TRBV7-9
CDR3 protein: CASSLAGTGGNTIYF
CDR3 DNA: TGTGCCAGCAGCTTAGCGGGGACAGGTGGAAACACCATATATTTT

J gene: TRBJ1-5
clone size: .
D gene: .
V gene: TRBV29-1
CDR3 protein: CSVGDSNQPQHF
CDR3 DNA: TGCAGCGTTGGTGACAGCAATCAGCCCCAGCATTTT

J gene: TRBJ2-7
clone size: once
D gene: .
V gene: TRBV19
CDR3 protein: CASNNRSGYEQYF
CDR3 DNA: TGTGCCAGTAATAATCGATCGGGATACGAGCAGTACTTC

J gene: TRBJ1-5
clone size: .
D gene: .
V gene: TRBV12-2
CDR3 protein: CASRLGVQYQPQHF
CDR3 DNA: TGTGCAAGTCGCTTAGGGGTCCAATATCAGCCCCAGCATTTT

J gene: TRBJ1-2
clone size: .
D gene: .
V gene: TRBV6-5
CDR3 protein: CASSYSPGGSPYGYTF
CDR3 DNA: TGTGCCAGCAGTTACTCCCCGGGGGGGAGTCCTTATGGCTACACCTTC

J gene: TRBJ2-7
clone size: .
D gene: .
V gene: TRBV6-2/TRBV6-3
CDR3 protein: CASSYSEYEQYF
CDR3 DNA: TGTGCCAGCAGTTACTCGGAGTACGAGCAGTACTTC

J gene: TRBJ2-3
clone size: .
D gene: .
V gene: TRBV4-2
CDR3 protein: CASSHTGGPTDTQYF
CDR3 DNA: TGTGCCAGCAGCCACACCGGGGGGCCCACAGATACGCAGTATTTT

J gene: TRBJ2-3
clone size: .
D gene: .
V gene: TRBV11-2
CDR3 protein: CASSLLGGGSTDTQYF
CDR3 DNA: TGTGCCAGCAGCTTACTGGGGGGCGGTAGCACAGATACGCAGTATTTT

J gene: TRBJ2-7
clone size: .
D gene: TRBD1
V gene: TRBV2
CDR3 protein: CASSDSGGPYEQYF
CDR3 DNA: TGTGCCAGCAGTGATTCAGGGGGCCCCTACGAGCAGTACTTC

J gene: TRBJ2-7
clone size: .
D gene: TRBD2
V gene: TRBV4-1
CDR3 protein: CASSQDPGLAGLLLGQYF
CDR3 DNA: TGCGCCAGCAGCCAAGATCCCGGACTAGCGGGGCTCCTCCTCGGGCAGTACTTC

J gene: TRBJ1-2
clone size: .
D gene: TRBD1
V gene: TRBV5-4
CDR3 protein: CASSQGQYYGYTF
CDR3 DNA: TGTGCCAGCAGCCAGGGACAGTACTATGGCTACACCTTC

J gene: TRBJ2-3
clone size: .
D gene: TRBD1
V gene: TRBV5-5
CDR3 protein: CASSSDRASGTQYF
CDR3 DNA: TGTGCCAGCAGCTCGGACAGGGCAAGCGGTACGCAGTATTTT

J gene: TRBJ2-6
clone size: .
D gene: .
V gene: TRBV19
CDR3 protein: CASAPGARDGANVLTF
CDR3 DNA: TGTGCCAGCGCCCCGGGGGCCCGTGATGGGGCCAACGTCCTGACTTTC

J gene: TRBJ1-2
clone size: .
D gene: TRBD1
V gene: TRBV7-2
CDR3 protein: CASSKETGGGYGYTF
CDR3 DNA: TGTGCCAGCAGCAAAGAGACAGGGGGAGGCTATGGCTACACCTTC

J gene: TRBJ1-5
clone size: .
D gene: .
V gene: TRBV19
CDR3 protein: CASSIQGVSNQPQHF
CDR3 DNA: TGTGCCAGTAGTATTCAGGGAGTTAGCAATCAGCCCCAGCATTTT

J gene: TRBJ1-1
clone size: .
D gene: .
V gene: TRBV7-2
CDR3 protein: CASSLSPGNTEAFF
CDR3 DNA: TGTGCCAGCAGCTTAAGTCCCGGGAACACTGAAGCTTTCTTT

J gene: TRBJ1-6
clone size: .
D gene: TRBD1
V gene: TRBV7-2
CDR3 protein: CASSFDRGLNSPLHF
CDR3 DNA: TGTGCCAGCAGCTTCGACAGGGGGCTTAATTCACCCCTCCACTTT

J gene: TRBJ1-2
clone size: .
D gene: TRBD1
V gene: TRBV28
CDR3 protein: CATGTGPNYGYTF
CDR3 DNA: TGTGCCACCGGGACAGGTCCTAACTATGGCTACACCTTC

J gene: TRBJ1-1
clone size: .
D gene: .
V gene: TRBV12-3/TRBV12-4
CDR3 protein: CASRFGPNTEAFF
CDR3 DNA: TGTGCCAGCAGATTTGGACCGAACACTGAAGCTTTCTTT

J gene: TRBJ2-4
clone size: .
D gene: TRBD1
V gene: TRBV9
CDR3 protein: CASSVGKVLGGPAKNIQYF
CDR3 DNA: TGTGCCAGCAGCGTAGGAAAGGTCCTAGGGGGCCCCGCCAAAAACATTCAGTACTTC

J gene: TRBJ1-6
clone size: .
D gene: TRBD1
V gene: TRBV6-5
CDR3 protein: CASTRTGNSNSPLHF
CDR3 DNA: TGTGCCAGCACTCGGACAGGGAACTCCAATTCACCCCTCCACTTT

J gene: TRBJ1-1
clone size: .
D gene: .
V gene: TRBV6-5
CDR3 protein: CASSYSSENTEAFF
CDR3 DNA: TGTGCCAGCAGTTACTCTAGCGAGAACACTGAAGCTTTCTTT

J gene: TRBJ1-3
clone size: .
D gene: .
V gene: TRBV7-3
CDR3 protein: CASSDFASGNTIYF
CDR3 DNA: TGTGCCAGCAGCGATTTCGCCTCTGGAAACACCATATATTTT

J gene: TRBJ2-6
clone size: .
D gene: .
V gene: TRBV4-3
CDR3 protein: CASSQDSGTGANVLTF
CDR3 DNA: TGCGCCAGCAGCCAAGATTCGGGTACAGGGGCCAACGTCCTGACTTTC

J gene: TRBJ2-4
clone size: .
D gene: .
V gene: TRBV30
CDR3 protein: CAWSRLQGGAKNIQYF
CDR3 DNA: TGTGCCTGGAGTCGCCTACAGGGGGGGGCCAAAAACATTCAGTACTTC

J gene: TRBJ1-5
clone size: .
D gene: .
V gene: TRBV28
CDR3 protein: CASNGGGSGPQPQHF
CDR3 DNA: TGTGCCAGCAATGGGGGCGGCAGCGGTCCCCAGCCCCAGCATTTT

J gene: TRBJ2-7
clone size: once
D gene: TRBD2
V gene: TRBV7-2
CDR3 protein: CASSLVLAGAYEQYF
CDR3 DNA: TGTGCCAGCAGCTTAGTACTAGCGGGTGCCTACGAGCAGTACTTC

J gene: TRBJ1-1
clone size: once
D gene: .
V gene: TRBV5-5
CDR3 protein: CASSARTVTEAFF
CDR3 DNA: TGTGCCAGCAGCGCCCGGACGGTCACTGAAGCTTTCTTT

J gene: TRBJ2-7
clone size: .
D gene: TRBD1
V gene: TRBV30
CDR3 protein: CAWIPSGGHEQYF
CDR3 DNA: TGTGCCTGGATCCCCTCAGGGGGCCACGAGCAGTACTTC

J gene: TRBJ1-6
clone size: .
D gene: TRBD1
V gene: TRBV7-3
CDR3 protein: CASRGQGRTSPLHF
CDR3 DNA: TGTGCCAGCAGGGGACAGGGTCGGACTTCACCCCTCCACTTT

J gene: TRBJ1-5
clone size: .
D gene: TRBD1
V gene: TRBV19
CDR3 protein: CASSILTGLGHQPQHF
CDR3 DNA: TGTGCCAGTAGTATATTGACAGGGTTGGGGCATCAGCCCCAGCATTTT

J gene: TRBJ1-4
clone size: many
D gene: .
V gene: TRBV7-3
CDR3 protein: CASSLQGGTNEKLFF
CDR3 DNA: TGTGCCAGCAGCTTACAAGGGGGAACTAATGAAAAACTGTTTTTT

J gene: TRBJ2-7
clone size: .
D gene: .
V gene: TRBV4-1
CDR3 protein: CASSPGTDYEQYF
CDR3 DNA: TGCGCCAGCAGCCCCGGGACCGATTACGAGCAGTACTTC

J gene: TRBJ1-5
clone size: .
D gene: .
V gene: TRBV28
CDR3 protein: CASSSLPGNQPQHF
CDR3 DNA: TGTGCCAGCAGCTCCCTTCCAGGGAATCAGCCCCAGCATTTT

J gene: TRBJ2-7
clone size: few
D gene: .
V gene: TRBV11-2
CDR3 protein: CASSLELGPPGEQYF
CDR3 DNA: TGTGCCAGCAGCTTAGAACTAGGGCCACCGGGAGAGCAGTACTTC

J gene: TRBJ2-7
clone size: .
D gene: .
V gene: TRBV9
CDR3 protein: CASSKGGTASYEQYF
CDR3 DNA: TGTGCCAGCAGCAAGGGGGGGACAGCCTCCTACGAGCAGTACTTC

J gene: TRBJ1-5
clone size: .
D gene: TRBD1
V gene: TRBV19
CDR3 protein: CASLGTATSNQPQHF
CDR3 DNA: TGTGCCTCCCTTGGGACAGCGACATCCAATCAGCCCCAGCATTTT

J gene: TRBJ1-5
clone size: once
D gene: .
V gene: TRBV3-1/TRBV3-2
CDR3 protein: CASSQDSGGGQPQHF
CDR3 DNA: TGTGCCAGCAGCCAAGACTCCGGGGGTGGTCAGCCCCAGCATTTT

J gene: TRBJ1-5
clone size: .
D gene: .
V gene: TRBV2
CDR3 protein: CASTGGHSNQPQHF
CDR3 DNA: TGTGCCAGCACGGGGGGACATAGCAATCAGCCCCAGCATTTT

J gene: TRBJ2-3
clone size: .
D gene: .
V gene: TRBV5-4
CDR3 protein: CASSFNTDTQYF
CDR3 DNA: TGTGCCAGCAGCTTTAACACAGATACGCAGTATTTT

J gene: TRBJ2-1
clone size: .
D gene: .
V gene: TRBV27
CDR3 protein: CASSSWGVSYNEQFF
CDR3 DNA: TGTGCCAGCAGTTCCTGGGGGGTCTCCTACAATGAGCAGTTCTTC

J gene: TRBJ2-3
clone size: .
D gene: .
V gene: TRBV10-3
CDR3 protein: CAIRPLGRHSLPSTDTQYF
CDR3 DNA: TGTGCCATCAGGCCCCTTGGGAGACACTCCTTGCCTAGCACAGATACGCAGTATTTT

J gene: TRBJ2-5
clone size: .
D gene: .
V gene: TRBV19
CDR3 protein: CASSLPPRVSQGVQETQYF
CDR3 DNA: TGTGCCAGTAGTTTGCCCCCCCGGGTTAGCCAGGGTGTCCAAGAGACCCAGTACTTC

J gene: TRBJ1-2
clone size: once
D gene: .
V gene: TRBV18
CDR3 protein: CASSPQETYGYTF
CDR3 DNA: TGTGCCAGCTCACCGCAGGAGACCTATGGCTACACCTTC

J gene: TRBJ2-7
clone size: .
D gene: TRBD2
V gene: TRBV7-2
CDR3 protein: CASSPQRSGGAYEQYF
CDR3 DNA: TGTGCCAGCAGCCCTCAGAGGAGCGGGGGGGCGTACGAGCAGTACTTC

J gene: TRBJ1-6
clone size: few
D gene: .
V gene: TRBV12-3/TRBV12-4
CDR3 protein: CASSFSGWSPLHF
CDR3 DNA: TGTGCCAGCAGTTTCTCAGGGTGGTCACCCCTCCACTTT

J gene: TRBJ2-6
clone size: .
D gene: TRBD1
V gene: TRBV27
CDR3 protein: CASSFRDRGRGANVLTF
CDR3 DNA: TGTGCCAGCAGTTTCCGGGACAGGGGGCGGGGGGCCAACGTCCTGACTTTC

J gene: TRBJ2-3
clone size: .
D gene: TRBD2
V gene: TRBV7-2
CDR3 protein: CASSSRGGGASTDTQYF
CDR3 DNA: TGTGCCAGCAGCTCCCGGGGGGGCGGGGCCTCCACAGATACGCAGTATTTT

J gene: TRBJ2-7
clone size: .
D gene: .
V gene: TRBV9
CDR3 protein: CASSVATPTDTISYEQYF
CDR3 DNA: TGTGCCAGCAGCGTAGCCACCCCGACAGATACTATCTCCTACGAGCAGTACTTC